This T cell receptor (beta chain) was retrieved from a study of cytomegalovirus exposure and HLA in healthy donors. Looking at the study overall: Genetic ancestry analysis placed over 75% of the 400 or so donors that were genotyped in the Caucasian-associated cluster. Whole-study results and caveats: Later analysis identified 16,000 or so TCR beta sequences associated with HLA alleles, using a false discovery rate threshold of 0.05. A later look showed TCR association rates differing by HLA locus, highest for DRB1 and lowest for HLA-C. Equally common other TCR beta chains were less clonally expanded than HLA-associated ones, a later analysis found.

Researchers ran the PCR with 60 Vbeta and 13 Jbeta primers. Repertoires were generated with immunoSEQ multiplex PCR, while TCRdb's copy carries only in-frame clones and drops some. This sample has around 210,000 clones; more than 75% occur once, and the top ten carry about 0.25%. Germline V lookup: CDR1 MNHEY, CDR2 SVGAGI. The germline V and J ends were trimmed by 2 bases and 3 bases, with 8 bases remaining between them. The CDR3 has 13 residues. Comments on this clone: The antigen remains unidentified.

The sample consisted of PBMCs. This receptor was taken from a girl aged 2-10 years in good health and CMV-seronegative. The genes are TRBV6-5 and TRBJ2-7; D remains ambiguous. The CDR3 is CASSYVSGYEQYF. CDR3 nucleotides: TGTGCCAGCAGTTACGTGTCAGGCTACGAGCAGTACTTC.